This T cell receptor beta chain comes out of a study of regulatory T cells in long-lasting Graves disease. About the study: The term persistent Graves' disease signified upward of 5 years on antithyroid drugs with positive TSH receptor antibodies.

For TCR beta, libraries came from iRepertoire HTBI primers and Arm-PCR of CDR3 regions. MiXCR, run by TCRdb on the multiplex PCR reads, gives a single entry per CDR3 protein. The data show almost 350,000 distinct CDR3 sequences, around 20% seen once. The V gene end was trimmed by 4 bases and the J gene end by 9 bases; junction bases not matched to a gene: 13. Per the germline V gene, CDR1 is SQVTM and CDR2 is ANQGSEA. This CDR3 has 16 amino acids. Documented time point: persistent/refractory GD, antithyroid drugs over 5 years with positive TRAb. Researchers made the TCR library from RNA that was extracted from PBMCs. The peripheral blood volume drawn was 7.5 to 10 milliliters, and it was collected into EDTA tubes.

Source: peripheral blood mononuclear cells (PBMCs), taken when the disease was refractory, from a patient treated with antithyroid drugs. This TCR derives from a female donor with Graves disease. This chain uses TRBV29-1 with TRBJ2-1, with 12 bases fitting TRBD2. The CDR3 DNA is TGCAGCGTTGTCAGACTAGCGGGAGTGGGAGGGGGTGAGCAGTTCTTC. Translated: CSVVRLAGVGGGEQFF.